This TCR beta chain was identified during a study of Graves' ophthalmopathy and Graves' hyperthyroidism (dated by TCRdb to 2017 to 2018). For the wider study: Peripheral blood was collected at initial diagnosis, before any treatment. For independent validation, a separate cohort was made up of 18 hyperthyroidism patients plus 17 patients who later progressed from hyperthyroidism to ophthalmopathy. In total, 135 blood samples were TCR-sequenced: approximately 42 ophthalmopathy, under 80 hyperthyroidism and some 17 hyperthyroidism-to-ophthalmopathy patients. Following sampling, methimazole starting at 30 mg daily was administered to hyperthyroidism patients, and high-dose intravenous methylprednisolone was administered to ophthalmopathy patients. The study used signatures of the TCR beta repertoire to tell Graves' ophthalmopathy apart from Graves' hyperthyroidism and to predict which patients would progress to ophthalmopathy. To explore V-J signatures that distinguish ophthalmopathy from hyperthyroidism, a discovery set of roughly 98 patients was enrolled, made up of some 41 with ophthalmopathy and some 58 with stable hyperthyroidism. In about six hyperthyroidism patients, the T-cell repertoires found in thyroid tissue were compared with those found in blood. The paper's findings and limits, for the study overall: No statistical method was used to set the sample size in advance, and the investigators knew which group each participant was assigned to. Most expanded thyroid clonotypes with a frequency above 0.001 also appeared in blood, which suggests that blood repertoires may reflect the immune response in the thyroid. In cross-validation, the 13-signature model distinguished ophthalmopathy from stable hyperthyroidism with approximately 88% sensitivity and 81% to 83% specificity, and in the test set the corresponding values were about 80% and 75%. In validation, the model predicted ophthalmopathy progression with 55% to 71% sensitivity and about 77% specificity; 12 predicted patients were CT-confirmed with GO in a median of around 6 months.

Relative to germline, V is 5 bases shorter and J is 0 bases shorter, with 8 bases between their ends. Including cysteine and phenylalanine, the CDR3 has 14 amino acids. The sequence is cut down to CDR3 DNA, 42 bases in frame from base 1. Patients with ophthalmopathy had moderately to severely active disease, with a Clinical Activity Score of 3 or more, a NOSPECS grade of 4 or more, and a disease duration of less than 3 months. Patients with other autoimmune diseases, uncontrolled infections, pregnancy or lactation were excluded. Clinical symptoms, serum thyroxine, TRAb, thyroid ultrasound and orbital computed tomography formed the basis of the diagnosis. PBMCs were isolated from about 9.2 ml of fresh peripheral blood by Ficoll-Paque density gradient centrifugation. Total RNA was extracted using Trizol reagent, and RNA quality was checked on an Agilent 2100 Bioanalyzer. For repertoire sequencing, TCR beta CDR3 regions were amplified from RNA transcripts. HTBI primers and the Qiagen OneStep RT-PCR kit were used in a first-round RT-PCR, which was followed by a second-round multiplex PCR, size selection and purification. Sequencing of the libraries was carried out on an Illumina HiSeq2000 in paired-end mode with 100 bp reads. As for the authors' bioinformatics: Reads were processed with SOAPnuke, discarding reads with adapters, uncalled bases, mean Phred below 15, or no exact constant-primer or identifier match. COPE v1.2.5 was used to merge high-quality paired reads. Each unique nucleotide sequence was defined as a clonotype, and clonotypes were aligned to IMGT TRB V, D and J references with MiTCR v1.1. The analysis was limited to V-J combinations with a frequency above 0.0001, which together covered 99.2% of the repertoires. For each V-J combination, a TCR clonal expansion and chaos score was defined as the ratio of F50 clonal expansion to chaos observed in the TCRdist matrix. Welch's t-statistics and random forest were used to reduce the features to around 13 V-J combinations, which were then used as input to a naive Bayes classifier. The similarity between thyroid and blood repertoires was quantified using the Morisita-Horn index. The raw public data were reprocessed by TCRdb itself: fastp quality trimming at Q25, MiXCR clonotype calling, in-frame beta chains only. Duplicate CDR3 protein sequences are folded into a single record with the most common DNA and genes. The V and J calls follow TCRdb's processing rather than the paper's. The sample yields approximately 640,000 distinct CDR3 sequences; more than 40% were counted once. Jointly, the top ten make up 2.5% to 3.5% of the sample.

The sample holds many counts of this clonotype. The antigen it recognizes is unknown. Base-call qualities are not available, and no considerably larger clone is one nucleotide away. The chain employs TRBV12-3 or TRBV12-4 and TRBJ1-5; no confident D gene assignment can be made. The specimen was peripheral blood. This clonotype originated in an adult man with Graves' ophthalmopathy. The CDR3 region has the sequence CASSPLGSNQPQHF. The bases read TGTGCCAGCAGTCCCCTGGGTAGCAATCAGCCCCAGCATTTT.